The rows below give T cell receptor beta chains drawn from one sample of a study of cytomegalovirus exposure and HLA in healthy donors. Here immunoSEQ multiplex PCR was the method, and the copy in TCRdb shows in-frame clones only, minus some. The sample carries 150,000 to 200,000 clones, 75% recorded once. Sequencing used PBMCs. These receptors were obtained from a woman between 50 and 59 years old in good health and CMV-seropositive. CDR3s include the opening cysteine and the closing phenylalanine or tryptophan. A D gene is named only where the DNA matches it firmly. Clone sizes are given selectively: once, few, many, or a class where the clone is expanded.

clone_size | d_call | j_call | v_call | cdr3_nt | cdr3_aa
once | - | TRBJ1-2 | TRBV19 | TGTGCCAGTAGTATACAGGGAAGTGGCTACACCTTC | CASSIQGSGYTF
- | - | TRBJ1-3 | TRBV9 | TGTGCCAGCAGCGTAGAGGGGCAGTTCGTCTCTGGAAACACCATATATTTT | CASSVEGQFVSGNTIYF
- | TRBD1 | TRBJ1-1 | TRBV19 | TGTGCCAGTAGTATCCGGACAGGGAACACTGAAGCTTTCTTT | CASSIRTGNTEAFF
- | TRBD2 | TRBJ2-7 | TRBV5-5 | TGTGCCAGCAGCTTTAGACTAGCGGGGGGAAGGTCTACGAGCGAGCAGTACTTC | CASSFRLAGGRSTSEQYF
- | - | TRBJ1-2 | TRBV5-6 | TGTGCCAGCAGCTTGGACGGTCTTCGCCTTGGCTACACCTTC | CASSLDGLRLGYTF
- | - | TRBJ2-3 | TRBV5-1 | TGCGCCAGCAGCTTGGCAGGGTACGGAACAGATACGCAGTATTTT | CASSLAGYGTDTQYF
- | TRBD1 | TRBJ1-2 | TRBV7-8 | TGTGCCAGCAGCCACGATGGGACAGGGGTCGGCTATGGCTACCCCTTC | CASSHDGTGVGYGYPF
once | - | TRBJ1-5 | TRBV29-1 | TGCAGCGTTGGGCTATTCGGGGATAGCAATCAGCCCCAGCATTTT | CSVGLFGDSNQPQHF
- | TRBD1 | TRBJ2-5 | TRBV10-3 | TGTGCCATCAGTCGACAGGGGGAGACCCAGTACTTC | CAISRQGETQYF
- | - | TRBJ1-2 | TRBV9 | TGTGCCAGCAGCCCGGACAGTTATGGCTACACCTTC | CASSPDSYGYTF
- | - | TRBJ1-1 | TRBV19 | TGTGCCAGTAGACCCTCCTCCCACAAGAACACTGAAGCTTTCTTT | CASRPSSHKNTEAFF
- | - | TRBJ2-7 | TRBV7-9 | TGTGCCAGCAGCTCTCCTCAAGGCAGGGACGAGCAGTACTTC | CASSSPQGRDEQYF
- | TRBD2 | TRBJ2-3 | TRBV27 | TGTGCCAGCAGTTTAGGGAGGGGACCTCAAACAGATACGCAGTATTTT | CASSLGRGPQTDTQYF
- | TRBD1 | TRBJ2-5 | TRBV6-5 | TGTGCCAGCAGGGAATCAGGGGGCCAAGAGACCCAGTACTTC | CASRESGGQETQYF
- | - | TRBJ1-1 | TRBV5-1 | TGCGCCAGCCCCCTGGGCTACCGGAAACCCTGTGAAGCTTTCTTT | CASPLGYRKPCEAFF
- | TRBD1 | TRBJ2-5 | TRBV5-1 | TGCGCCAGCAGCGGCAGGGGGAACCAAGAGACCCAGTACTTC | CASSGRGNQETQYF
few | - | TRBJ2-7 | TRBV27 | TGTGCCAGCAGTCCCGGACTTGCCTACGAGCAGTACTTC | CASSPGLAYEQYF
- | - | TRBJ2-7 | TRBV18 | TGTGCCAGCTCACCACCGCAGGGGGGCGAGCAGTACTTC | CASSPPQGGEQYF
once | TRBD2 | TRBJ2-1 | TRBV7-9 | TGTGCCAGCAGCCCACGACTAGCGGGGATGAATGAGCAGTTCTTC | CASSPRLAGMNEQFF
- | TRBD2 | TRBJ2-7 | TRBV5-4 | TGTGCCAGCAGCTTAGCGGGGGTGCACGAGCAGTACTTC | CASSLAGVHEQYF
few | - | TRBJ1-1 | TRBV7-3 | TGTGCCAGCAGCTTTGCCCAGGGGAGCACTGAAGCTTTCTTT | CASSFAQGSTEAFF
- | TRBD2 | TRBJ2-3 | TRBV7-8 | TGTGCCAGCAGCTTAGCTAGCGGGTCGTCGGATACGCAGTATTTT | CASSLASGSSDTQYF
- | TRBD1 | TRBJ1-1 | TRBV30 | TGTGCCTGGGCAGGGGGCGGGACTGAAGCTTTCTTT | CAWAGGGTEAFF
- | - | TRBJ1-2 | TRBV5-5 | TGTGCCAGCAGCTTGGATCCGATCAGCTATGGCTACACCTTC | CASSLDPISYGYTF
- | TRBD1 | TRBJ2-7 | TRBV11-2 | TGTGCCAGCGCGAGACAGGGCCCCTACGAGCAGTACTTC | CASARQGPYEQYF
- | - | TRBJ2-7 | TRBV19 | TGTGCCAGTAGCGCAGGGTACACCTACGAGCAGTACTTC | CASSAGYTYEQYF
- | TRBD1 | TRBJ1-2 | TRBV9 | TGTGCCAGCAGCGTTGCTGAGGGGGCCGGTGGATATGGCTACACCTTC | CASSVAEGAGGYGYTF
- | - | TRBJ1-2 | TRBV6-5 | TGTGCCAGCAGCCATGGACAAGGCTACACCTTC | CASSHGQGYTF
few | - | TRBJ1-1 | TRBV25-1 | TGTGCCAGCAGGGACAGCCAACTCTCCACTGAAGCTTTCTTT | CASRDSQLSTEAFF
- | - | TRBJ2-5 | TRBV5-1 | TGCGCCAGCAGCTTGTCGGGGTCCCAAGAGACCCAGTACTTC | CASSLSGSQETQYF
- | - | TRBJ2-7 | TRBV5-6 | TGTGCCAGCAGCCCTCAGGGTAGCTCCTACGAGCAGTACTTC | CASSPQGSSYEQYF
once | - | TRBJ2-1 | TRBV15 | TGTGCCACCAGCAGAGATCGGGTTTACAATGAGCAGTTCTTC | CATSRDRVYNEQFF
- | TRBD1 | TRBJ1-2 | TRBV19 | TGTGCCAGTAGGCTGGGACAGGGGCGCGGCTATGGCTACACCTTC | CASRLGQGRGYGYTF
- | - | TRBJ1-5 | TRBV5-8 | TGTGCCAGCAGCTTGTTTCAAGGACAGATCTATAGCAATCAGCCCCAGCATTTT | CASSLFQGQIYSNQPQHF